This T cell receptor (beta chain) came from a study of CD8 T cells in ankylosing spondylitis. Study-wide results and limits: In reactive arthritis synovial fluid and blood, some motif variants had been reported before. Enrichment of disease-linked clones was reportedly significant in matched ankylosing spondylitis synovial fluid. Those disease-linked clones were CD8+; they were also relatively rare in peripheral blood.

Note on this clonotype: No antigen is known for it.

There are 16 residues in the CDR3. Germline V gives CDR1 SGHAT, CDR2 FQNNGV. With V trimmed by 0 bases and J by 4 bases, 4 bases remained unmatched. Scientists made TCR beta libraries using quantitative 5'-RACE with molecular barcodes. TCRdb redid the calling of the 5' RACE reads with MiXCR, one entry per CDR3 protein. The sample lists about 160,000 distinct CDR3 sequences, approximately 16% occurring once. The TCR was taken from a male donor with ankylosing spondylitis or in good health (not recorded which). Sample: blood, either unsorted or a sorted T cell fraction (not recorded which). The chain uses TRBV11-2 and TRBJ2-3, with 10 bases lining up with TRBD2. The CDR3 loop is CASSLDLAGDADTQYF. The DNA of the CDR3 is TGTGCCAGCAGCTTAGATCTAGCGGGAGACGCAGATACGCAGTATTTT.